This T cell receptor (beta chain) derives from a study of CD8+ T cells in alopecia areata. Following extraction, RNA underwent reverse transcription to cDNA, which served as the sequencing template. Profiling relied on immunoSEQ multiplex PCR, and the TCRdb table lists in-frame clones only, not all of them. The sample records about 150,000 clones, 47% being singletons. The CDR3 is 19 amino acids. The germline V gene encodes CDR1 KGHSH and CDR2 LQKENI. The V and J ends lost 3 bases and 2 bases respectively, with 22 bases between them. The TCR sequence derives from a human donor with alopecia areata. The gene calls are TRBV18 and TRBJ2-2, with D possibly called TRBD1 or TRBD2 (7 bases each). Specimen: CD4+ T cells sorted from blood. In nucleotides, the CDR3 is TGTGCCAGCTCACCCAAAGCGGGACAGTCCTCGTCTAACACCGGGGAGCTGTTTTTT. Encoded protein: CASSPKAGQSSSNTGELFF.